A selection of T cell receptor beta chains follows, all from one sample in a study of Graves' ophthalmopathy and Graves' hyperthyroidism. From the multiplex PCR reads, TCRdb called clonotypes with MiXCR, one entry per CDR3 protein. This sample has 210,000 or so distinct CDR3 sequences, with roughly 29% found just once. Sequenced sample: peripheral blood. Receptors were obtained from a middle-aged man with Graves' ophthalmopathy. The CDR3 runs from the conserved cysteine through the conserved F or W. The order of the fields is J gene, V gene, clone size, D gene, CDR3 DNA, CDR3 protein. D genes are given only for firm matches. Size values are once, few and many counts, or a class for expanded clones, and some rows have none.

TRBJ1-3	TRBV6-5	many	NA	TGTGCCAGCAGTCGCCAACAGGGAAGCTCTGGAAACACCATATATTTT	CASSRQQGSSGNTIYF
TRBJ1-2	TRBV6-5	NA	NA	TGTGCCAGCAGTTACTCTCGGGTTAACTATGGCTACACCTTC	CASSYSRVNYGYTF
TRBJ2-2	TRBV6-1	once	TRBD1	TGTGCCAGCATCGGACAGGCGAACACCGGGGAGCTGTTTTTT	CASIGQANTGELFF
TRBJ2-7	TRBV28	many	TRBD1	TGTGCCAGCAGACCCACGGGACAGGCAACGACCTACGAGCAGTACTTC	CASRPTGQATTYEQYF
TRBJ1-5	TRBV6-2/TRBV6-3	NA	NA	TGTGCCAGCAGTTACTCGGACACCGGGGAGCCCCAGCATTTT	CASSYSDTGEPQHF
TRBJ1-2	TRBV20-1	NA	NA	TGCAGTGCTAGACCCACCTCTCTGAACAACTATGGCTACACCTTC	CSARPTSLNNYGYTF
TRBJ2-7	TRBV7-8	NA	NA	TGTGCCAGCAGCACCGACCGGGCCGCGGGGAACGAGCAGTACTTC	CASSTDRAAGNEQYF
TRBJ1-2	TRBV6-1	NA	NA	TGTGCCAGCAGTGCCCGGGGGGGATTCGATGGCTACACCTTC	CASSARGGFDGYTF
TRBJ1-5	TRBV7-2	many	TRBD1	TGTGCCAGCAGCTTAGCGGGACAGAACAATCAGCCCCAGCATTTT	CASSLAGQNNQPQHF
TRBJ2-2	TRBV20-1	many	TRBD1	TGCAGTGCTAGTCCCGGGACAGCAAACACCGGGGAGCTGTTTTTT	CSASPGTANTGELFF
TRBJ1-1	TRBV6-2/TRBV6-3	many	NA	TGTGCCAGCAGTTTGGGACTTCAGGTGGCGAGCACTGAAGCTTTCTTT	CASSLGLQVASTEAFF
TRBJ2-5	TRBV7-2	NA	NA	TGTGCCAGCAGCTTAGAGCCCCTAATGGGAGAGACCCAGTACTTC	CASSLEPLMGETQYF
TRBJ2-5	TRBV7-9	many	NA	TGTGCCAGCAGCAACCCAGAGACCCAGTACTTC	CASSNPETQYF
TRBJ2-7	TRBV7-3	many	NA	TGTGCCAGCAGCCTCGGGGCAGCCCCATCCTACGAGCAGTACTTC	CASSLGAAPSYEQYF
TRBJ1-6	TRBV20-1	many	NA	TGCAGTGCTAGAGACAAGGGCGATTCACCCCTCCACTTT	CSARDKGDSPLHF
TRBJ1-6	TRBV28	many	NA	TGTGCCAGCAGCACCGGGACATTGGATGGGTTGGCTTCACCCCTCCACTTT	CASSTGTLDGLASPLHF
TRBJ2-7	TRBV7-2	NA	NA	TGTGCCAGCAGCTTCACTTCCGGAGAGCAGTACTTC	CASSFTSGEQYF
TRBJ2-5	TRBV4-1	many	TRBD2	TGCGCCAGCAGCCAAGAAAGGACTAGCGGGAGGGAGGAGACCCAGTACTTC	CASSQERTSGREETQYF
TRBJ1-1	TRBV7-2	NA	NA	TGTGCCAGCAGCCTGGGCCCTCAAACTGAAGCTTTCTTT	CASSLGPQTEAFF
TRBJ2-5	TRBV9	NA	TRBD1	TGTGCCAGCAGCCCTCGAGCGGGACAGGGACAAGAGACCCAGTACTTC	CASSPRAGQGQETQYF
TRBJ2-7	TRBV5-1	many	TRBD2	TGCGCCAGCAGAACTAGCGGGAGGGCCGGTGTGAACGAGCAGTACTTC	CASRTSGRAGVNEQYF
TRBJ2-7	TRBV28	once	TRBD2	TGTGCCAGCAGCCACCTAGCGGGAGGGTTTACCTACGAGCAGTACTTC	CASSHLAGGFTYEQYF
TRBJ2-5	TRBV20-1	many	TRBD2	TGCAGTGCCACCGAACTAGCGGGAGGACAAGAGACCCAGTACTTC	CSATELAGGQETQYF
TRBJ2-2	TRBV6-5	many	NA	TGTGCCAGCACCCCTTCCGGTGGCACCGGGGAGCTGTTTTTT	CASTPSGGTGELFF
TRBJ2-7	TRBV2	many	TRBD2	TGTGCCAGCCAAACTAGCGGGAGATACGAGCAGTACTTC	CASQTSGRYEQYF
TRBJ2-5	TRBV20-1	many	TRBD1	TGCAGTGTTCCCCGGACAGGAATGGGAGAGACCCAGTACTTC	CSVPRTGMGETQYF
TRBJ2-2	TRBV6-5	many	TRBD2	TGTGCCAGCAGTTACCGACTAGCGGGAGAGGTGAAGCTGTTTTTT	CASSYRLAGEVKLFF
TRBJ1-2	TRBV5-1	many	TRBD1	TGCGCCAGCAGCTTGGCAGCGAGTGACAGGGCTGGCTATGGCTACACCTTC	CASSLAASDRAGYGYTF
TRBJ2-7	TRBV28	many	TRBD1	TGTGCCAGCAGCCCACGGACAGGTTTCAACGAGCAGTACTTC	CASSPRTGFNEQYF
TRBJ2-7	TRBV6-2/TRBV6-3	NA	TRBD2	TGTGCCAGCAGTTCCCTTTGGCGGGAGCTGGGCTACGAGCAGTACTTC	CASSSLWRELGYEQYF
TRBJ1-2	TRBV7-2	few	TRBD1	TGTGCCAGCAGCTCGAACCGGGACAGGTTCGGCTACACCTTC	CASSSNRDRFGYTF
TRBJ1-6	TRBV30	NA	TRBD1	TGTGCCTGGAGCCGCACCGGACAGGGGGCTTCACCCCTCCACTTT	CAWSRTGQGASPLHF
TRBJ2-5	TRBV6-1	once	TRBD2	TGTGCCAGCAGTGACCGGGACTACAACCAAGAGACCCAGTACTTC	CASSDRDYNQETQYF
TRBJ2-7	TRBV6-1	few	NA	TGTGCCAGCAGTGAGGACGGAATCTACGAGCAGTACTTC	CASSEDGIYEQYF
TRBJ2-7	TRBV28	NA	TRBD2	TGTGCCAGCACTCAAACCGGGGGGGGTGATGAGCAGTACTTC	CASTQTGGGDEQYF
TRBJ1-6	TRBV4-1	many	NA	TGCGCCAGCAGACCAAGACAGGATAATTCACCCCTCCACTTT	CASRPRQDNSPLHF
TRBJ2-2	TRBV9	many	TRBD2	TGTGCCAGCAGCGTTTTCTCGCGGCTAGCGGGCACCGGGGAGCTGTTTTTT	CASSVFSRLAGTGELFF
TRBJ1-6	TRBV7-2	NA	NA	TGTGCCAGCAGCTTAGATGGGAGTTATAATTCACCCCTCCACTTT	CASSLDGSYNSPLHF
TRBJ1-1	TRBV28	many	NA	TGTGCCAGCAGTTTAATCGGGGGGAGCACTGAAGCTTTCTTT	CASSLIGGSTEAFF
TRBJ2-7	TRBV13	many	NA	TGTGCCAGCAGTTTAGGGTCGGACTACGAGCAGTACTTC	CASSLGSDYEQYF
TRBJ2-7	TRBV15	few	NA	TGTGCCACCAGCAGAGACGGGTACGAGCAGTACTTC	CATSRDGYEQYF
TRBJ1-1	TRBV6-1	few	NA	TGTGCCAGCAACCCGACAGGAGTGAGCACTGAAGCTTTCTTT	CASNPTGVSTEAFF
TRBJ1-2	TRBV6-2/TRBV6-3	many	NA	TGTGCCAGCAGTTCCGACACCTATGGCTACACCTTC	CASSSDTYGYTF
TRBJ1-3	TRBV7-2	few	NA	TGTGCCAGCAGCCGATATACCGGCTCTGGAAACACCATATATTTT	CASSRYTGSGNTIYF
TRBJ1-1	TRBV28	few	NA	TGTGCCAGCAGTTTAGGGGGCCAGAACACTGAAGCTTTCTTT	CASSLGGQNTEAFF
TRBJ2-7	TRBV6-2/TRBV6-3	NA	TRBD2	TGTGCCAGCAGTTACCTAGCGGGAGGGTTCGACGAGCAGTACTTC	CASSYLAGGFDEQYF
TRBJ2-5	TRBV12-3/TRBV12-4	many	NA	TGTGCCAGCAGTGCCCAAGAGACCCAGTACTTC	CASSAQETQYF
TRBJ1-1	TRBV29-1	many	NA	TGCAGCGCTACTGAGAACACTGAAGCTTTCTTT	CSATENTEAFF
TRBJ1-5	TRBV15	many	NA	TGTGCCACCAGCAGAGCGGGTCAGCCCCAGCATTTT	CATSRAGQPQHF